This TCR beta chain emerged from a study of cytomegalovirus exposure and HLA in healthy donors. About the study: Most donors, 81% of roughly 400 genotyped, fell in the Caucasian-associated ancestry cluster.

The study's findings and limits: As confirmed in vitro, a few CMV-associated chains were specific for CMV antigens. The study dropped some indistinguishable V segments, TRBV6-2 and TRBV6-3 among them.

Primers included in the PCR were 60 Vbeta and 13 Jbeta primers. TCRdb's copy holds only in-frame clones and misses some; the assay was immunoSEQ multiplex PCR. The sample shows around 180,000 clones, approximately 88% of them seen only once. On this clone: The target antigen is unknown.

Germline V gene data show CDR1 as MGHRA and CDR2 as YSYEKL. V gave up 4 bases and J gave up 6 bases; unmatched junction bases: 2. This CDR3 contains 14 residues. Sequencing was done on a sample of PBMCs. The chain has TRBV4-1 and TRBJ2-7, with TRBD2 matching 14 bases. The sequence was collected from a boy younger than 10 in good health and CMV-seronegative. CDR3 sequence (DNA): TGCGCCAGCAGCCTCGGACTAGCGGGAGGCGAGCAGTACTTC. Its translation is CASSLGLAGGEQYF.